A selection of T cell receptor beta chains follows, all from one sample in a study of T-cell reconstitution after alpha-beta-depleted transplantation in children. TCRdb passed the PCR reads through MiXCR, listing each CDR3 protein once. The data show roughly 100,000 distinct CDR3 sequences, about 6.8% seen once. The material sequenced was PBMCs, taken before TCRalphabeta/CD19-depleted stem cell transplant. These receptor sequences come from a boy between 2 and 10 years old with acute lymphoblastic leukemia, due to receive a stem cell transplant. Each CDR3 is given without its conserved first and last residue. Fields, in order: V gene, J gene, CDR3 protein.

V gene: TRBV6-2/TRBV6-3
J gene: TRBJ1-2
CDR3 protein: ASRSGRGVLNYGYT

V gene: TRBV6-2/TRBV6-3
J gene: TRBJ2-7
CDR3 protein: ASSYDAPPSEQY

V gene: TRBV6-1
J gene: TRBJ2-1
CDR3 protein: ASSPGTGLNEQF

V gene: TRBV6-5
J gene: TRBJ2-1
CDR3 protein: ASSYATSGGPSYNEQF

V gene: TRBV12-3/TRBV12-4
J gene: TRBJ2-2
CDR3 protein: ASRDGAGVGTGELF

V gene: TRBV6-1
J gene: TRBJ1-2
CDR3 protein: ASSGTGAYGYT

V gene: TRBV19
J gene: TRBJ2-3
CDR3 protein: ASSPETADTQY

V gene: TRBV9
J gene: TRBJ1-1
CDR3 protein: ASSVSALRNTEAF

V gene: TRBV7-2
J gene: TRBJ2-3
CDR3 protein: ASSLGTDTDTQY

V gene: TRBV6-2/TRBV6-3
J gene: TRBJ1-1
CDR3 protein: ASSLAGRSYEAF

V gene: TRBV6-2/TRBV6-3
J gene: TRBJ2-5
CDR3 protein: ASSYSVGTSVETQY

V gene: TRBV7-9
J gene: TRBJ1-1
CDR3 protein: ASSLGPVNTEAF

V gene: TRBV7-3
J gene: TRBJ2-3
CDR3 protein: ASSPSGGTQY

V gene: TRBV10-3
J gene: TRBJ1-1
CDR3 protein: AISDHDTPF

V gene: TRBV6-5
J gene: TRBJ2-1
CDR3 protein: ASNRLVENEQF

V gene: TRBV20-1
J gene: TRBJ1-1
CDR3 protein: SAPEGSGEAF

V gene: TRBV7-6
J gene: TRBJ2-2
CDR3 protein: ASSEYDRSGELF

V gene: TRBV12-3/TRBV12-4
J gene: TRBJ2-7
CDR3 protein: ASSFGGGMYEQY

V gene: TRBV2
J gene: TRBJ2-3
CDR3 protein: ARGPGTQY

V gene: TRBV20-1
J gene: TRBJ1-3
CDR3 protein: SARDVGNTIY

V gene: TRBV24-1
J gene: TRBJ2-1
CDR3 protein: ATLGQGAVEQF

V gene: TRBV29-1
J gene: TRBJ2-1
CDR3 protein: SVGVAGITSYNEQF